This entry lists 17 T cell receptor beta chains sequenced from one sample in a study of control samples from healthy donors and cancer patients. Libraries were prepared by immunoSEQ multiplex PCR; TCRdb keeps only in-frame clonotypes and omits some of them. The sample has 85,000 to 90,000 clones, around nine tenths seen once; the top ten hold around a fifth. Sequenced material: blood. These receptors all stem from a man aged 25-45 years in good health.

The CDR3 here is CASSQGVAGGTLRELFF. CDR3 nucleotide sequence: TGTGCCAGCAGCCAAGGGGTAGCCGGCGGCACTCTCCGGGAGCTGTTTTTT. The chain joins TRBV7-9 to TRBJ2-2; D is possibly TRBD1 (5 bases). Trimming pared 5 bases from V and 9 bases from J, leaving 25 bases between. Germline-derived CDR1 and CDR2 are SEHNR and FQNEAQ (reference sequence). This CDR3 comprises 17 residues.

The CDR3 loop reads CASSYTGYEQYV. The CDR3 coding sequence is TGTGCCAGCAGTTACACGGGTTACGAGCAGTACGTC. The chain has TRBV6-2 or TRBV6-3 and TRBJ2-7, with D uncertain. V was trimmed by 2 bases and J by 4 bases, leaving 6 bases between them. This CDR3 has 12 amino acids. Germline V gene lookup returns CDR1 MNHEY and CDR2 SVGEGT.

The chain couples TRBV5-8 to TRBJ1-5; no definite D call. CDR1 SGHTS and CDR2 YDEGEE come from the germline V gene. The CDR3 is 13 amino acids. The ends were cut back, 4 bases at V and 4 bases at J, with 9 bases in the middle. The CDR3 sequence: CASSRGGNQPQHF. DNA for the CDR3: TGTGCCAGCAGCCGCGGCGGGAATCAGCCCCAGCATTTT.

This clone was detected a few times. The rearrangement uses TRBV19 and TRBJ1-1; D gene ambiguous. The CDR3 totals 13 residues. V gave up 3 bases and J gave up 7 bases, with 12 bases separating them. Germline CDR1 and CDR2: LNHDA and SQIVND (reference sequence). DNA for the CDR3: TGTGCCAGTAGTATTGGAGTGGAGATTGAAGCTTTCTTT. Encoded protein: CASSIGVEIEAFF.

This chain uses TRBV5-1 with TRBJ2-5; TRBD1 is a possible D gene (5 bases). V lost 3 bases and J 5 bases, leaving 20 bases between the germline ends. The CDR3 spans 16 residues. Germline CDR1 reads SGHRS; CDR2 reads YFSETQ. CDR3 DNA: TGCGCCAGCAGCTCCCTACCGACAGAGTCAAGCGAGACCCAGTACTTC. It is translated as CASSSLPTESSETQYF.

The chain has TRBV4-1 and TRBJ2-7; 12 bases are a match to TRBD2. The J segment lost 2 bases and the V segment lost 1 base, leaving 3 bases of the junction unmatched. The length of the CDR3 is 16 residues. In germline, CDR1 is MGHRA, CDR2 YSYEKL. DNA of the CDR3: TGCGCCAGCAGCCAAGTACTAGCGGGGGGCGCCTACGAGCAGTACTTC. Amino acid sequence: CASSQVLAGGAYEQYF.

The count of this clone is one. The J gene is TRBJ2-7, the V gene TRBV27, with 8 bases fitting TRBD1. The V and J ends lost 4 bases and 4 bases, in that order; junction bases with no gene match: 6. Germline lookup yields CDR1 MNHEY and CDR2 SMNVEV (reference sequence). The CDR3 extends over 14 amino acids. CDR3 coding DNA: TGTGCCAGCAGTTCCGTCACAGGGGGTTACGAGCAGTACTTC. Translated: CASSSVTGGYEQYF.

The chain uses TRBV24-1 and TRBJ2-5; D possibly uses TRBD1 or TRBD2 (5 bases each). The CDR3 has 17 amino acids. Germline CDR1 and CDR2: KGHDR and SFDVKD. Trimming cost V 3 bases and J 2 bases, with 18 bases left between them. CDR3 sequence reads: CATSDATPGRRQETQYF. DNA for the CDR3: TGTGCCACCAGTGATGCTACCCCGGGACGCCGGCAAGAGACCCAGTACTTC.

This clone came up once. The gene calls are TRBV30 and TRBJ1-2; D not certain. The CDR3 runs 13 residues. From germline, CDR1 is GTSNPN and CDR2 SVGIG (reference sequence). V lost 2 bases and J 4 bases, leaving 11 bases between the germline ends. CDR3 residues: CAWSLPPGYGYTF. In nucleotides, the CDR3 is TGTGCCTGGAGTCTCCCCCCAGGCTATGGCTACACCTTC. Looking up the rest from reference TRBV30 and TRBJ1-2 gives the full variable domain: SQTIHQWPATLVQPVGSPLSLECTVEGTSNPNLYWYRQAAGRGLQLLFYSVGIGQISSEVPQNLSASRPQDRQFILSSKKLLLSDSGFYLCAWSLPPGYGYTFGSGTRLTVV.

V gene TRBV27 combines with J gene TRBJ2-1, with 7 bases that match TRBD2. Trimming took 10 bases from V and 9 from J; bases not matched to a gene: 12. There are 13 residues in the CDR3. The germline CDR1 and CDR2 sequences are MNHEY and SMNVEV (reference sequence). CDR3 region: CATRSSGQAEQFF. Written as DNA, the CDR3 is TGTGCCACCCGGTCTAGCGGTCAAGCTGAGCAGTTCTTC.

The chain has TRBV2 and TRBJ2-3; TRBD2 aligns across 10 bases. The CDR3 length is 15 residues. Germline CDR1 SNHLY, CDR2 FYNNEI. Trimming at V came to 4 bases and at J to 6 bases, leaving 7 bases not matched to a gene. CDR3 region: CASSVTSGVSDTQYF. The CDR3 nucleotides are TGTGCCAGCAGTGTTACTAGCGGGGTCTCGGATACGCAGTATTTT.

The gene calls are TRBV27 and TRBJ2-1; TRBD2 aligns across 7 bases. Looked up from germline, CDR1 is MNHEY and CDR2 is SMNVEV (reference sequence). CDR3 length: 16 residues. The V and J ends lost 5 bases and 1 base, in that order; junction bases with no gene match: 8. In DNA form, the CDR3 reads TGTGCCAGCAGTGTCGGCGGGGGAGGGTCCTACAATGAGCAGTTCTTC. Amino acid sequence: CASSVGGGGSYNEQFF.

CDR3 DNA sequence: TGTGCCAGCAGCCTCCCCGGGGGAGGGGGCGAGACCCAGTACTTC. Residues: CASSLPGGGGETQYF. The V gene is TRBV6-6, the J gene TRBJ2-5; D is possibly TRBD1 or TRBD2 (7 bases each). Trimming cost V 6 bases and J 5 bases, with 19 bases left between them. Germline V CDR1 and CDR2: MNHNY, SVGAGI (reference sequence). The CDR3 contains 15 residues.

This chain joins TRBV4-1 and TRBJ1-1, with D hard to call. CDR1 MGHRA and CDR2 YSYEKL come from the germline V gene. The CDR3 has 13 amino acids. The germline V and J ends were trimmed by 3 bases and 4 bases, with 9 bases remaining between them. CDR3: CASSQGWGTEAFF. The DNA for the CDR3 is TGCGCCAGCAGCCAGGGCTGGGGCACTGAAGCTTTCTTT.

This clone was seen more than once but under ten times. The genes are TRBV23-1 and TRBJ2-2; D perhaps matches TRBD2 (6 bases). TRBV23-1 is an open reading frame, and its role is uncertain. There are 16 residues in the CDR3. Deletions cut 2 bases from V and 2 bases from J, with 12 bases between. CDR3 DNA: TGCGCCAGCAGTCAAATCGGAGGGGACAACACCGGGGAGCTGTTTTTT. Its translation is CASSQIGGDNTGELFF.

The gene calls are TRBV10-3 and TRBJ2-3; 8 bases fit TRBD1. CDR3 length: 14 residues. Per the germline V gene, CDR1 is ENHRY and CDR2 is SYGVKD. Losses at the gene ends were 6 bases for V and 5 bases for J; bases not matched to a gene: 7. The CDR3 sequence is CAISSTGEKDTQYF. The CDR3 DNA sequence: TGTGCCATCAGCTCGACAGGGGAGAAAGATACGCAGTATTTT.

This clone was seen just once. The chain uses TRBV27 and TRBJ2-7; D is possibly TRBD1 or TRBD2 (6 bases each). The CDR3 has 16 amino acids. V shed 4 bases and J shed 0 bases, with 16 bases lying between them. Germline V gene sequence: CDR1 MNHEY, CDR2 SMNVEV (reference sequence). The CDR3 nucleotides are TGTGCCAGCAGTTCCCTAGGGGGAGGCACCTCCTACGAGCAGTACTTC. This encodes CASSSLGGGTSYEQYF.